This is a list of T cell receptor beta chains from one sample in a study of CD4+ T cells in melanoma. The assay was immunoSEQ multiplex PCR, and TCRdb's table has in-frame clones only and misses some. Of about 140,000 clones in the sample, 80% to 95% are singletons; the top ten hold more than 1.5%. The receptor set was obtained from a human donor with melanoma. CDR3s include the opening cysteine and the closing phenylalanine or tryptophan. D genes are given only for firm matches. Only some rows state a clone size, as once, few, many or a class for expanded clones.

D gene	V gene	J gene	clone size	CDR3 protein	CDR3 DNA
-	TRBV5-1	TRBJ1-2	-	CASTLGGTAYGYTF	TGCGCCAGCACCCTGGGGGGGACGGCCTATGGCTACACCTTC
-	TRBV10-1	TRBJ2-1	-	CASSADLSLNEQFF	TGCGCCAGCAGTGCAGATTTGTCTTTGAATGAGCAGTTCTTC
TRBD1	TRBV6-1	TRBJ2-3	-	CASSQTGPAADTQYF	TGTGCCAGCAGCCAGACAGGGCCTGCGGCAGATACGCAGTATTTT
-	TRBV7-8	TRBJ1-1	few	CASSLQGQGTEAFF	TGTGCCAGCAGCTTACAGGGGCAAGGCACTGAAGCTTTCTTT
TRBD1	TRBV10-3	TRBJ2-7	-	CAMGRDRGPYEQYF	TGTGCCATGGGCCGGGACAGGGGGCCCTACGAGCAGTACTTC
TRBD2	TRBV10-2	TRBJ2-3	once	CASSSSLLAGGTDTQYF	TGCGCCAGCAGCTCCTCCCTACTAGCGGGGGGCACAGATACGCAGTATTTT
-	TRBV6-1	TRBJ2-7	-	CASSEAPRLFRGSYEQYF	TGTGCCAGCAGTGAAGCTCCCCGGCTCTTCCGTGGCTCCTACGAGCAGTACTTC
-	TRBV6-1	TRBJ1-2	-	CASSEYHTGSAGIDGYTF	TGTGCCAGCAGTGAATACCATACAGGATCCGCAGGGATAGATGGCTACACCTTC
-	TRBV5-8	TRBJ1-2	-	CASSTGQSYGYTF	TGTGCCAGCAGCACCGGACAGAGCTATGGCTACACCTTC
-	TRBV27	TRBJ2-7	-	CASSLRVTYEQYF	TGTGCCAGCAGTTTAAGAGTAACCTACGAGCAGTACTTC
TRBD2	TRBV6-5	TRBJ2-3	-	CASSSLAGASTDTQYF	TGTGCCAGCAGTTCTCTAGCGGGGGCATCCACAGATACGCAGTATTTT
-	TRBV20-1	TRBJ1-4	-	CSVRREKLFF	TGCAGTGTCAGAAGAGAAAAACTGTTTTTT
-	TRBV28	TRBJ1-5	-	CASSFEPSGQPQHF	TGTGCCAGCAGTTTCGAGCCATCGGGCCAGCCCCAGCATTTT
-	TRBV18	TRBJ2-3	-	CASSPRRTGTDTQYF	TGTGCCAGCTCACCACGTCGGACTGGCACAGATACGCAGTATTTT
TRBD2	TRBV7-9	TRBJ2-3	-	CASSSDGGTQYF	TGTGCCAGCAGCTCAGACGGGGGGACGCAGTATTTT
-	TRBV6-5	TRBJ2-2	-	CASSYNRINTGELFF	TGTGCCAGCAGTTATAACAGGATTAACACCGGGGAGCTGTTTTTT
-	TRBV5-1	TRBJ1-2	-	CASSPARGYGYTF	TGCGCCAGCAGCCCCGCCAGGGGCTATGGCTACACCTTC
TRBD1	TRBV5-6	TRBJ2-7	-	CASSLRQGPYEQYF	TGTGCCAGCAGCTTGAGACAGGGACCCTACGAGCAGTACTTC
-	TRBV5-6	TRBJ1-2	-	CASTDTTRTLNYGYTF	TGTGCCAGCACCGATACTACCCGGACGCTGAACTATGGCTACACCTTC
-	TRBV6-5	TRBJ1-4	-	CASRAGTTNEKLFF	TGTGCCAGCAGAGCAGGGACAACTAATGAAAAACTGTTTTTT
-	TRBV6-1	TRBJ2-3	-	CASSERLGMATQYF	TGTGCCAGCAGTGAAAGGCTGGGTATGGCTACGCAGTATTTT
-	TRBV6-5	TRBJ2-2	-	CASTGFRTGELFF	TGTGCCAGTACAGGGTTTAGGACCGGGGAGCTGTTTTTT